Described below is a single TCR beta chain sequence and its context. Its antigen is unidentified. Germline CDR1 reads SGHVS; CDR2 reads FNYEAQ. With 3 bases clipped from V and 0 bases from J, the junction kept 13 bases outside the gene matches. The CDR3 contains 20 residues. The record originates from a study of T cell responses to AZD1222 COVID-19 vaccine. Clones were sequenced by immunoSEQ multiplex PCR, and TCRdb holds only the in-frame ones, with some missing. The table shows fewer than 150,000 clones, with 90% occurring only once. General study findings and limits: Sampling that yielded the repertoires occurred only after the peak T cell response.

The genes are TRBV7-6 and TRBJ2-2; 10 positions agree with TRBD2. The sequence came from an adult who received the AZD1222 COVID-19 vaccine. The sample consisted of peripheral blood, taken 28 days after the second AZD1222 dose. The CDR3 sequence: CASSFKLRTSGDPNTGELFF. CDR3 DNA sequence: TGTGCCAGCAGCTTTAAACTGAGGACTAGCGGAGATCCGAACACCGGGGAGCTGTTTTTT.